This entry lists 9 T cell receptor beta chains sequenced from one sample in a study of T cell responses to AZD1222 COVID-19 vaccine. The repertoire was sequenced with immunoSEQ multiplex PCR; TCRdb's copy has only in-frame clones and lacks some. The sample consists of 65,000 to 80,000 clones, 90% of them appearing once. Here the sequenced sample was peripheral blood, taken on day 0 of AZD1222 vaccination. Every receptor here comes from an adult in good health.

This sequence joins TRBV6-2 or TRBV6-3 and TRBJ2-5; 8 bases match TRBD2. Germline CDR1 and CDR2: MNHEY and SVGEGT. The trim removed 6 bases at V and 3 bases at J, leaving 12 bases unmatched. The CDR3 totals 16 residues. The CDR3 DNA follows: TGTGCCAGCAGCCCCCTCGAGGGGCGGGAGGAAGAGACCCAGTACTTC. Its translation: CASSPLEGREEETQYF.

V usage is TRBV11-3 and J usage is TRBJ2-7, with a tentative D call TRBD2 (6 bases). Looked up from germline, CDR1 is SGHNT and CDR2 is YENEEA. CDR3 length: 15 residues. Trimming pared 6 bases from V and 3 bases from J, leaving 18 bases between. The CDR3 is CASSLGYGRDYEQYF. CDR3 nucleotides: TGTGCCAGCAGTCTGGGATACGGGAGAGACTACGAGCAGTACTTC.

This chain links TRBV4-1 with TRBJ1-2; TRBD1 aligns across 7 bases. This CDR3 has 15 residues. The germline gives CDR1 MGHRA, CDR2 YSYEKL. J lost 5 bases, V lost 0 bases, and 6 bases had no gene match. The CDR3 loop is CASSQDQQGRYGYTF. For the CDR3, the DNA is TGCGCCAGCAGCCAAGATCAACAGGGGCGGTATGGCTACACCTTC.

The V and J genes are TRBV9 and TRBJ1-1; D is unclear. This CDR3 spans 13 amino acids. The V end was cut by 1 base, the J end by 3 bases, with 7 bases between. CDR1 and CDR2 (germline): SGDLS, YYNGEE. The CDR3 nucleotides are TGTGCCAGCAGCGTATCAGGAGACACTGAAGCTTTCTTT. Its protein is CASSVSGDTEAFF.

The chain recombines TRBV30 with TRBJ2-4; D possibly uses TRBD1 or TRBD2 (5 bases each). The CDR3 has 14 residues. Looked up from germline, CDR1 is GTSNPN and CDR2 is SVGIG (reference sequence). The V and J ends lost 2 bases and 7 bases respectively, with 15 bases between them. The CDR3 coding sequence is TGTGCCTGGAGTCGGGTCGGGAAGGGGAACATTCAGTACTTC. Translated: CAWSRVGKGNIQYF.

The chain links TRBV6-5 to TRBJ1-1; 7 positions match TRBD1. Germline assignment: CDR1 MNHEY and CDR2 SVGAGI. There are 13 residues in the CDR3. J lost 4 bases, V lost 8 bases, and 7 bases had no gene match. CDR3 in DNA: TGTGCCAGCTCCGACAGGGTTGGCACTGAAGCTTTCTTT. It translates to CASSDRVGTEAFF.

The chain combines TRBV28 with TRBJ1-1; D is undetermined. Germline CDR1 and CDR2: MDHEN and SYDVKM. The V gene lost 1 base and the J gene lost 7 bases, with 7 bases spanning the gap. The CDR3 spans 12 residues. The CDR3 bases are TGTGCCAGCAGTTTATCTCTTTTTGAAGCTTTCTTT. Translating it yields CASSLSLFEAFF.

The chain carries TRBV3-1 (or the pseudogene TRBV3-2) and TRBJ1-6, with TRBD1 matching over 9 bases. V lost 4 bases and J lost 10; bases outside the gene matches: 8. This CDR3 is built from 15 residues. CDR1 and CDR2 (germline): LGHDT, YNNKEL (reference sequence). The CDR3 bases are TGTGCCAGCAGCCCCGAAACAGGGGGCGGATCACCCCTCCACTTT. Translating it yields CASSPETGGGSPLHF.

CDR3 loop: CASSLSGPTGRETQYF. The CDR3 region has the DNA TGTGCCAGCAGCCTATCCGGGCCCACCGGGAGAGAGACCCAGTACTTC. This chain uses TRBV7-2 with TRBJ2-5; D may be TRBD2 (6 bases). V lost 5 bases to trimming and J lost 4 bases, with 20 bases between them. The germline CDR1 and CDR2 sequences are SGHTA and FQGNSA. The CDR3 is 16 amino acids.